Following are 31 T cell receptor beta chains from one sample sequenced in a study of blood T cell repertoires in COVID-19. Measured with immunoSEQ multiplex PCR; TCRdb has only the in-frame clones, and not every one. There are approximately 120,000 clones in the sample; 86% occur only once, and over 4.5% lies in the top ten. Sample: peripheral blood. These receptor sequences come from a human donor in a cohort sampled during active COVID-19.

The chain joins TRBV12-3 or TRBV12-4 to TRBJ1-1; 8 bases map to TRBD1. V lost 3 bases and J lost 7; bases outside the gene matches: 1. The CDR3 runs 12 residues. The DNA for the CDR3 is TGTGCCAGCAGTTTGGACAGGGATGAAGCTTTCTTT. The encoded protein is CASSLDRDEAFF.

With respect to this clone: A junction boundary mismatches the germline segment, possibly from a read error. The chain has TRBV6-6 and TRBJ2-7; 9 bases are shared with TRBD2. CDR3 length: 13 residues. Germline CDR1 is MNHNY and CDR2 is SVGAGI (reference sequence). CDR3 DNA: TGTGCCAGCAGTTACTCTTGGGTAGCGGGAGAGAACTTC. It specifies CASSYSWVAGENF.

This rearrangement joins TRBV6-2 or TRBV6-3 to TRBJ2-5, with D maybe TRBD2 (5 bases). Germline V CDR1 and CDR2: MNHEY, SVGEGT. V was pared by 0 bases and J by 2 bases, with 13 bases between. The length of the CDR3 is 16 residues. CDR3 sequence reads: CASSYSSAPGQETQYF. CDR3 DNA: TGTGCCAGCAGTTACTCCAGTGCGCCGGGACAAGAGACCCAGTACTTC.

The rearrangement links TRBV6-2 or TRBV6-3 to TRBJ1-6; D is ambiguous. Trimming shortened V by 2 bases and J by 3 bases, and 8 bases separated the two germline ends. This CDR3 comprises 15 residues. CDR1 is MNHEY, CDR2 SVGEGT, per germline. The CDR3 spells CASSYGRRYNSPLHF. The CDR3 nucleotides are TGTGCCAGCAGTTACGGGCGCCGCTATAATTCACCCCTCCACTTT.

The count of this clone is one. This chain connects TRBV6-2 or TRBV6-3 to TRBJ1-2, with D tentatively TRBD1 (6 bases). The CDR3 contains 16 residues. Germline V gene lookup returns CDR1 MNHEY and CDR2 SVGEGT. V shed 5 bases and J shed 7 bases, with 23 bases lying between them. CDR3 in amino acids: CASSVDLQGFFGGYTF. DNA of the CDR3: TGTGCCAGCAGTGTCGACTTACAGGGATTCTTTGGTGGCTACACCTTC.

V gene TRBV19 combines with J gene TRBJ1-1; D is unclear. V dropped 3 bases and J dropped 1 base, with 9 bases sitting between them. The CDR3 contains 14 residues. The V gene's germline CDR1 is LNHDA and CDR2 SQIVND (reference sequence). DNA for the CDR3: TGTGCCAGTAGTATCGTCGCGGGGAACACTGAAGCTTTCTTT. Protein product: CASSIVAGNTEAFF.

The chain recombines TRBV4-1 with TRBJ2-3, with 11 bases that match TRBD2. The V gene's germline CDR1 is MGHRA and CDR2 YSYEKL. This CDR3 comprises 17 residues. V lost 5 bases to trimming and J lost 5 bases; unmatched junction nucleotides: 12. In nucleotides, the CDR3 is TGCGCCAGCAGCTCTTCACCGGGACTAGCGGAACTAGATACGCAGTATTTT. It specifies CASSSSPGLAELDTQYF.

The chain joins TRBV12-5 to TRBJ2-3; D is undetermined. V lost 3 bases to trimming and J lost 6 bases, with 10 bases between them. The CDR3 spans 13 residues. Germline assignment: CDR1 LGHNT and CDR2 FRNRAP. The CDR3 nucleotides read TGTGCTAGTGGTTTCGTCGGTAAGGATACGCAGTATTTT. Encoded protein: CASGFVGKDTQYF.

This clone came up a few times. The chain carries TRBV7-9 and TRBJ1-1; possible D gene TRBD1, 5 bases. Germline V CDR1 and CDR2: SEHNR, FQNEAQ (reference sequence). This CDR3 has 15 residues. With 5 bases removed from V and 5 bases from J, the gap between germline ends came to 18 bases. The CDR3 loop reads CASSGTNPGGTEAFF. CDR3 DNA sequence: TGTGCCAGCAGCGGCACCAACCCCGGGGGGACTGAAGCTTTCTTT.

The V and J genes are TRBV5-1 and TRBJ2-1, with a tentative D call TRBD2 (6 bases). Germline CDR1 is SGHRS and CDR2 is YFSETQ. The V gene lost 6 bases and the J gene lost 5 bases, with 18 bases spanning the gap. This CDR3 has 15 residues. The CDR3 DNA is TGCGCCAGCAAAGTAACGGGAGACCCAGACAATGAGCAGTTCTTC. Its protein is CASKVTGDPDNEQFF.

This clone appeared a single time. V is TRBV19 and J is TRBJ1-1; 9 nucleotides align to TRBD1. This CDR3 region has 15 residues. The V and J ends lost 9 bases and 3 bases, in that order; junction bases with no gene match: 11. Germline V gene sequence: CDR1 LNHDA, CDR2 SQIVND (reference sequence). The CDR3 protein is CARWGTGSGYTEAFF. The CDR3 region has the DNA TGTGCCAGGTGGGGGACAGGGAGTGGGTACACTGAAGCTTTCTTT.

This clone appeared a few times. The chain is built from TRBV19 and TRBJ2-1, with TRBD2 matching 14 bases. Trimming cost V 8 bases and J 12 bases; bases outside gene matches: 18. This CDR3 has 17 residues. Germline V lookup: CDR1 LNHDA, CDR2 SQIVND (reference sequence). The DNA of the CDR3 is TGTGCCAGTCACCGACTATCGACTAGCGGGAGGGGGTCCCCGCAGTTCTTC. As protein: CASHRLSTSGRGSPQFF.

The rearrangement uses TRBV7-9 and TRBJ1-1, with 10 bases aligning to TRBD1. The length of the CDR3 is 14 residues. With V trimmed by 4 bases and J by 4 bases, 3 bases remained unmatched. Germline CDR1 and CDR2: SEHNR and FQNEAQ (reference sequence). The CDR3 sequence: CASSWDRGSTEAFF. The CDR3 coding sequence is TGTGCCAGCAGCTGGGACAGGGGAAGCACTGAAGCTTTCTTT.

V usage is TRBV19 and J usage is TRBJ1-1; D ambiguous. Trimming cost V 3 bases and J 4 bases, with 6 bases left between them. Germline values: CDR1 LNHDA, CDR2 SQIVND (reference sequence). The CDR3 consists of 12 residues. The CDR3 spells CASSMSGTEAFF. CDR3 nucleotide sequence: TGTGCCAGTAGTATGTCCGGCACTGAAGCTTTCTTT.

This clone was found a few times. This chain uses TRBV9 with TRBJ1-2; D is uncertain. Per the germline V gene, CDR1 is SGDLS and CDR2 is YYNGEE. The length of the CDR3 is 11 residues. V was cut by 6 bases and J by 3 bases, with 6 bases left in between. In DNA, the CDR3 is TGTGCCAGCAAGGCGGACTATGGCTACACCTTC. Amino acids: CASKADYGYTF.

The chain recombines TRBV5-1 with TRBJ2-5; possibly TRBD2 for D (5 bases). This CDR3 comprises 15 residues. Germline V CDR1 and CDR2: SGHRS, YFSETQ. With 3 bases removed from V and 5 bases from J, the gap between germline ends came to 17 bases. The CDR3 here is CASSSEPGSVETQYF. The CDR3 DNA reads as TGCGCCAGCAGCTCCGAACCGGGGAGTGTGGAGACCCAGTACTTC.

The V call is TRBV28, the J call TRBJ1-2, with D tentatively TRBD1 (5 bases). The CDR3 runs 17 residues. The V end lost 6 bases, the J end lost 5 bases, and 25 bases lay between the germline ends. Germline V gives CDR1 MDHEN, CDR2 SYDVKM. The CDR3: CASSTGHGGAVAYGYTF. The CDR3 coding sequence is TGTGCCAGCAGCACGGGGCATGGCGGGGCAGTCGCTTATGGCTACACCTTC.

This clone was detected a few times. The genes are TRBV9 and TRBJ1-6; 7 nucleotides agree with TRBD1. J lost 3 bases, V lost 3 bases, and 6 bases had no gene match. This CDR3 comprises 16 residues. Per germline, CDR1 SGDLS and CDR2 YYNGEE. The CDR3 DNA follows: TGTGCCAGCAGCGCCACAGGGGCGTTCTATAATTCACCCCTCCACTTT. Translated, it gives CASSATGAFYNSPLHF.

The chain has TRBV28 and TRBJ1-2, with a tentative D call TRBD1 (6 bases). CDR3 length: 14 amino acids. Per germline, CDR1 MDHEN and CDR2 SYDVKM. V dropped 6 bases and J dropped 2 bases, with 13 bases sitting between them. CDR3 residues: CASSLEGGNYGYTF. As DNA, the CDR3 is TGTGCCAGCAGCCTTGAGGGGGGGAACTATGGCTACACCTTC.

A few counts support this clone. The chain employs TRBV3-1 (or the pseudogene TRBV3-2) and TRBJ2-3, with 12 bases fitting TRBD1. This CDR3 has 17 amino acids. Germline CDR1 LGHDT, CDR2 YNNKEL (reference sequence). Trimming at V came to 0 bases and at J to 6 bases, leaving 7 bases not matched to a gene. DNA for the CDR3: TGTGCCAGCAGCCAAGATCTTCCTGGGACAGGGGGCGATACGCAGTATTTT. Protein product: CASSQDLPGTGGDTQYF.

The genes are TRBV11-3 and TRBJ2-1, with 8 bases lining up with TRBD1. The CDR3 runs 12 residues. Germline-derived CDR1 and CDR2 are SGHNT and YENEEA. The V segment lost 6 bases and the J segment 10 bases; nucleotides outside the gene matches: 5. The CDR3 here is CASRAGGTEQFF. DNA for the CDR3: TGTGCCAGCAGGGCAGGGGGCACCGAGCAGTTCTTC.

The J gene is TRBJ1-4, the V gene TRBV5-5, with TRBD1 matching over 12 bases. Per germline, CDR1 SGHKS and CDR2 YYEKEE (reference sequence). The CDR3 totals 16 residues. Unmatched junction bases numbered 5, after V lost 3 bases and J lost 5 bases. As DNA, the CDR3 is TGTGCCAGCAGCTGGGACAGGGGGCGCGGGAATGAAAAACTGTTTTTT. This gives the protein CASSWDRGRGNEKLFF.

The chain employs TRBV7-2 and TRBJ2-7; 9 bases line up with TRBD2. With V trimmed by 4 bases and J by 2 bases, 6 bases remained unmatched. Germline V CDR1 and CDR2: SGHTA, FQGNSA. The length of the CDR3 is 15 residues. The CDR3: CASSSYSGGAYEQYF. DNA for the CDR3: TGTGCCAGCAGCTCCTATAGCGGGGGAGCCTACGAGCAGTACTTC.

This CDR3 is CASSPVGTPGYNEQFF. CDR3 DNA: TGTGCCAGCAGCCCGGTAGGTACCCCAGGGTACAATGAGCAGTTCTTC. The chain employs TRBV7-3 and TRBJ2-1; the D gene is possibly TRBD1 (5 bases). The CDR3 length is 16 residues. CDR1 and CDR2 from the germline V gene are SGHTA and FQGTGA. The ends were cut back, 5 bases at V and 4 bases at J, with 18 bases in the middle.

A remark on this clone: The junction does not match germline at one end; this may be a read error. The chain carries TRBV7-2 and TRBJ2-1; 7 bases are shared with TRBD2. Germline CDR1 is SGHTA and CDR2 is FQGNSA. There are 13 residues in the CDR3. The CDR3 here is CASSLDFSGERFF. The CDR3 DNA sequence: TGTGCCAGCAGCTTAGACTTCAGCGGGGAGCGGTTCTTC.

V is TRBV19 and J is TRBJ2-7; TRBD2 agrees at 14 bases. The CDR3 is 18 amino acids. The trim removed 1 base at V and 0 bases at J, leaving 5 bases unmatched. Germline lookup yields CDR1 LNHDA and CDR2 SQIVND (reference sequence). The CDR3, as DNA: TGTGCCAGTAGTATAGTCCGGACTAGCGGGGGGAGCTCCTACGAGCAGTACTTC. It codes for CASSIVRTSGGSSYEQYF. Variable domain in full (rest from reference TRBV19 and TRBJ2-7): DGGITQSPKYLFRKEGQNVTLSCEQNLNHDAMYWYRQDPGQGLRLIYYSQIVNDFQKGDIAEGYSVSREKKESFPLTVTSAQKNPTAFYLCASSIVRTSGGSSYEQYFGPGTRLTVT.

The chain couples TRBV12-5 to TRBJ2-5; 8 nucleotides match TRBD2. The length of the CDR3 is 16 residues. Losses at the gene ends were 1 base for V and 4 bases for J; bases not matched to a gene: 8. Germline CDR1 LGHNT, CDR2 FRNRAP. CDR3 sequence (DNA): TGTGCTAGTGGTTTGGCCCGGGGGGGGGTACCAGAGACCCAGTACTTC. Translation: CASGLARGGVPETQYF.

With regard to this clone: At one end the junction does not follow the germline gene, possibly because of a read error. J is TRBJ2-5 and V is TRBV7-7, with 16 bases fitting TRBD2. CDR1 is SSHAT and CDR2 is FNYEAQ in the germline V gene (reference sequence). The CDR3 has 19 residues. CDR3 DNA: TGTGCTAGCAGCCCTGGGACTAGCGGGAGGGTGGGGCTCCAAGAGACCCAGTACTTC. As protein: CASSPGTSGRVGLQETQYF.

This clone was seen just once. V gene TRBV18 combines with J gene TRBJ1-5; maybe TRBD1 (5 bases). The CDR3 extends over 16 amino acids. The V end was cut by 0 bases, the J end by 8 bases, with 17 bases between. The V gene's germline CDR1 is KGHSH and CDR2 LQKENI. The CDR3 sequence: CASSPPSQETYKPQHF. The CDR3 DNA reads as TGTGCCAGCTCACCACCGTCACAGGAGACTTATAAGCCCCAGCATTTT.

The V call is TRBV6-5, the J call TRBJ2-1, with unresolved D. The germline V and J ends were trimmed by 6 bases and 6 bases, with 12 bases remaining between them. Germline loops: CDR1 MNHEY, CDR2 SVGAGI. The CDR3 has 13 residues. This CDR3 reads CASRAGFINEQFF. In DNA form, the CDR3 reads TGTGCCAGCAGAGCCGGGTTCATCAATGAGCAGTTCTTC.

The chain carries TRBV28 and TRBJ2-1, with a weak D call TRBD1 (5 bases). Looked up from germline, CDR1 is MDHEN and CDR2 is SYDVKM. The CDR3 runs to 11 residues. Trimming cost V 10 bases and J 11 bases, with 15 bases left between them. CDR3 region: CATRSTDKQFF. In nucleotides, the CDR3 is TGTGCCACCCGCTCGACGGACAAGCAGTTCTTC.